The entry below describes one T cell receptor (beta chain). The data originate from a study of regulatory T cells in long-lasting Graves disease. HTBI primers from iRepertoire and Arm-PCR of CDR3 regions yielded the TCR beta libraries. Each CDR3 protein gets one entry after TCRdb re-called the multiplex PCR reads with MiXCR. Of just over 600,000 distinct CDR3 sequences in the sample, 16% were seen once. Germline CDR1 DFQATT, CDR2 SNEGSKA (reference sequence). V lost 4 bases and J lost 0; bases outside the gene matches: 19. The CDR3 contains 21 residues. The time point is: newly diagnosed GD, antithyroid drugs for less than 3 months. RNA isolated from PBMCs was used to make the TCR library. This sample also appeared in a second study, on T cells in Graves' hyperthyroidism and ophthalmopathy.

The clonotype comes from a woman aged 25 to 45 with Graves disease. The chain joins TRBV20-1 to TRBJ2-1; TRBD2 agrees at 12 bases. This sample comprised peripheral blood mononuclear cells (PBMCs), obtained at new diagnosis, from a patient treated with antithyroid drugs. DNA for the CDR3: TGCAGTGCTACTTTGACTAGCGGGAGAGGAGGCCGGCCAAACTCCTACAATGAGCAGTTCTTC. It codes for CSATLTSGRGGRPNSYNEQFF.